This T cell receptor (beta chain) was captured in a study of response to subunit inactivated influenza vaccine. Study results and caveats: With each seasonal influenza vaccination, the authors suggested, few new T cells are recruited.

Using its own MiXCR run on the RT-PCR reads, TCRdb lists one record per CDR3 protein. The sample holds 500,000 to 600,000 distinct CDR3 sequences; approximately 13% are singletons and the top ten take less than 15%. The length of the CDR3 is 15 residues. The trim removed 4 bases at V and 4 bases at J, leaving 6 bases unmatched. This clonotype has more than one count but fewer than ten. Its antigen is currently unknown. This clonotype was sampled from a man aged 45-65 years who received an inactivated influenza vaccine. This chain links TRBV12-3 or TRBV12-4 with TRBJ2-1; TRBD2 agrees at 8 bases. Material: PBMCs from blood, obtained around seven weeks after vaccination. CDR3 sequence: CASSSSGGQYNEQFF. The CDR3 region has the DNA TGTGCCAGCAGTTCAAGCGGGGGCCAGTACAATGAGCAGTTCTTC.